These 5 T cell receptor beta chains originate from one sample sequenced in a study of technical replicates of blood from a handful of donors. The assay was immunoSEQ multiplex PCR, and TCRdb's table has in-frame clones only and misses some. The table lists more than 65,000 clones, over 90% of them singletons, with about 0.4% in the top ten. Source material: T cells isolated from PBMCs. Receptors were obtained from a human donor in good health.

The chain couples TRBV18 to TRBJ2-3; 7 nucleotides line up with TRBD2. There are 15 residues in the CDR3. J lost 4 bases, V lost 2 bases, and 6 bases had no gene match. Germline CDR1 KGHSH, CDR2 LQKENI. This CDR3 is CASSPTSVGSDTQYF. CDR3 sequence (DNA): TGTGCCAGCTCACCAACTAGCGTTGGTTCAGATACGCAGTATTTT.

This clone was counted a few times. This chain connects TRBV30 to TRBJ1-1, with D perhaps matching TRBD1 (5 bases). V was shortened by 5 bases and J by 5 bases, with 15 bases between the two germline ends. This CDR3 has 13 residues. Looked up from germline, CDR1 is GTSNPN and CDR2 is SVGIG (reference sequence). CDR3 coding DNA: TGTGCCTGGCGGGGAGGGGTACGAACTGAAGCTTTCTTT. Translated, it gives CAWRGGVRTEAFF.

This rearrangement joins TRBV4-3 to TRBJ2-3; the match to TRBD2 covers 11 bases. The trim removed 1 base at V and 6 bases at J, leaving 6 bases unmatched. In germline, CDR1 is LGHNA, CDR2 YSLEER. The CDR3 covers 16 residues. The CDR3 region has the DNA TGCGCCAGCAGCCAAGGGGTAGCGGGAGGGGGGGATACGCAGTATTTT. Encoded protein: CASSQGVAGGGDTQYF.

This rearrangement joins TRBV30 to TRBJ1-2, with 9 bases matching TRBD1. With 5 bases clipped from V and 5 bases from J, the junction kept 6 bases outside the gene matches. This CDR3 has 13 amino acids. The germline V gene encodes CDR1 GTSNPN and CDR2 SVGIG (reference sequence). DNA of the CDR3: TGTGCCTGGGCCCCTGGACAGGGGTATGGCTACACCTTC. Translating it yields CAWAPGQGYGYTF.

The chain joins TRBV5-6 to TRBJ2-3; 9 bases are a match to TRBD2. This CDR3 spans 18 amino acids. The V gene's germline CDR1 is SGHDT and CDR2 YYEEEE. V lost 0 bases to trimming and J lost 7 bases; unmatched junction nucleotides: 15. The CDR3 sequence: CASSLAWLEREDAYTQYF. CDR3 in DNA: TGTGCCAGCAGCTTGGCCTGGTTAGAGCGGGAGGATGCGTATACGCAGTATTTT.